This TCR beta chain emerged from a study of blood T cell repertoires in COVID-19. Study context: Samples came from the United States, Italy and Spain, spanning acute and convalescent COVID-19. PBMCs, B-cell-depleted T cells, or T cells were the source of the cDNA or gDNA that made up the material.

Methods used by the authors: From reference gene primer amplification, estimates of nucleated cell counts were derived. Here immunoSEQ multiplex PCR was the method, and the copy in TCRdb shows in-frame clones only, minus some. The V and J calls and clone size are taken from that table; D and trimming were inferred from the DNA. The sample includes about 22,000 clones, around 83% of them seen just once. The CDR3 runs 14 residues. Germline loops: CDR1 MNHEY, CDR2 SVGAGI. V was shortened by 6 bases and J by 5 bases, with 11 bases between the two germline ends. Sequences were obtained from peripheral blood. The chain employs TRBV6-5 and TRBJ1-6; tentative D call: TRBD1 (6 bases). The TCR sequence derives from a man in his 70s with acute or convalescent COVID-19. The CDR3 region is CASRKQGHNSPLHF. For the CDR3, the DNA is TGTGCCAGCAGAAAACAGGGCCATAATTCACCCCTCCACTTT.